This TCR beta chain is from a study of blood T cell repertoires in COVID-19. Whole-study context: Some COVID-19 samples were acute and others convalescent; all came from the United States, Italy and Spain.

Assay: immunoSEQ multiplex PCR; the TCRdb copy retains only in-frame clones and omits some. The table shows around 620,000 clones, with around 90% occurring only once. The germline V gene encodes CDR1 SNHLY and CDR2 FYNNEI. Between the trimmed V and J ends, which lost 0 bases and 2 bases, there was a span of 13 bases. The CDR3 loop spans 16 amino acids. This clonotype was obtained from a woman between 18 and 29 years old with acute or convalescent COVID-19. The sequencing input was peripheral blood. The V and J genes are TRBV2 and TRBJ1-1, with D uncertain. CDR3 DNA: TGTGCCAGCAGTGAAGCCCAACAGTTACCTAACACTGAAGCTTTCTTT. As protein: CASSEAQQLPNTEAFF.